This T cell receptor (beta chain) was documented in a study of shared clonotypes between healthy human individuals. V shed 4 bases and J shed 7 bases, with 11 bases lying between them. The germline gives CDR1 MNHEY, CDR2 SVGAGI. This CDR3 has 13 amino acids. TCRdb's table, derived via immunoSEQ multiplex PCR, lists solely in-frame clones and lacks some. This sample carries roughly 300,000 clones, 87% of them seen once, and the ten largest clones take around 16%. The sequencing input was memory CD8+ T cells sorted from blood. Subset described: CD45RO+ cells pooled with CCR7-negative TemRA cells. The clonotype comes from a man aged 18 to 30 in good health. This chain joins TRBV6-5 and TRBJ2-1; the D is unclear. CDR3 region: CASSSLTRNEQFF. Here the CDR3 DNA reads TGTGCCAGCAGTTCTCTGACACGGAATGAGCAGTTCTTC.